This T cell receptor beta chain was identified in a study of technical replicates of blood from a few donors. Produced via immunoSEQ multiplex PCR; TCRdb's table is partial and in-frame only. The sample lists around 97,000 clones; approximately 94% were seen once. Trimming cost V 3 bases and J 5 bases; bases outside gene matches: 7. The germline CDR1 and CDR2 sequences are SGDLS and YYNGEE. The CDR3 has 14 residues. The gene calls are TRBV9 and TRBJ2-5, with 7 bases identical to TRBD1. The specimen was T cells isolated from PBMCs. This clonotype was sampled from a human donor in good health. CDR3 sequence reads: CASSEGALGETQYF. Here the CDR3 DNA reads TGTGCCAGCAGCGAGGGGGCCCTGGGGGAGACCCAGTACTTC. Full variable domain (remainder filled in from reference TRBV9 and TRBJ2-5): DSGVTQTPKHLITATGQRVTLRCSPRSGDLSVYWYQQSLDQGLQFLIQYYNGEERAKGNILERFSAQQFPDLHSELNLSSLELGDSALYFCASSEGALGETQYFGPGTRLLVL.